This paragraph reports one T cell receptor beta chain. Antigen specificity is unknown. On sorted subsets, replicate PCRs used 150 to 250 ng DNA, or tens of thousands of T cell genomes. Assay used: immunoSEQ multiplex PCR; TCRdb lists only in-frame clones, some missing. The data contain about 1.4 million clones, around 95% of them singletons. The data were taken from a study of shared clonotypes between healthy human individuals. About the research overall: Aged 18 to 49, the donors were a couple of women and three men. The study, taken as a whole, reports: Shared clonotypes: approximately 4.5% naive CD4, roughly 3.5% naive CD8, less than 2.5% memory CD4, 0.4% memory CD8.

Looked up from germline, CDR1 is SGHRS and CDR2 is YFSETQ. V lost 3 bases, J lost 4 bases, and 7 bases stayed unmatched. The CDR3 covers 16 residues. This sequence was found in a man in his thirties or forties in good health. The chain combines TRBV5-1 with TRBJ2-2, with TRBD2 matching over 9 bases. Sequencing used naive CD4+ T cells sorted from blood. Noted subset: CD45RA+ positively selected. CDR3 region: CASSYGLASVTGELFF. CDR3 DNA sequence: TGCGCCAGCAGCTACGGACTAGCGTCGGTCACCGGGGAGCTGTTTTTT.